Listed below are T cell receptor beta chains from one sample, sequenced in a study of technical replicates of blood from four donors. This table comes from immunoSEQ multiplex PCR, and its TCRdb copy is limited to in-frame clones, with some not included. Among approximately 74,000 clones, roughly 98% were seen once, and the ten largest hold 0.16%. The sequenced sample was T cells isolated from PBMCs. The origin of the receptors is a human donor in good health. Each CDR3 is given with its conserved first and last residue. D genes are given only for firm matches. Size tells how often a clone was seen (once, few, many) or the class of an expanded clone, and some rows leave it out.

clone_size	v_call	d_call	cdr3_length	j_call	cdr3_aa	cdr3_nt
NA	TRBV5-4	TRBD2	16	TRBJ2-7	CASSKALAGGSYEQYF	TGTGCCAGCAGCAAAGCTCTAGCGGGAGGCTCCTACGAGCAGTACTTC
NA	TRBV7-6	NA	14	TRBJ2-3	CASSPSGITDTQYF	TGTGCCAGCAGCCCATCGGGAATCACAGATACGCAGTATTTT
once	TRBV7-9	NA	15	TRBJ2-5	CASSGQGSAWGTQYF	TGTGCCAGCAGCGGGCAGGGGTCCGCTTGGGGGACCCAGTACTTC
NA	TRBV10-2	TRBD2	14	TRBJ2-7	CASRDLAEYYEQYF	TGCGCCAGCAGAGACCTAGCGGAATACTACGAGCAGTACTTC
NA	TRBV27	TRBD1	14	TRBJ2-7	CASSPGQGLYEQYF	TGTGCCAGCAGCCCGGGACAGGGGTTGTACGAGCAGTACTTC
NA	TRBV9	NA	16	TRBJ2-3	CASSVGTGGSTDTQYF	TGTGCCAGCAGCGTAGGTACCGGCGGTAGCACAGATACGCAGTATTTT
NA	TRBV28	TRBD1	16	TRBJ2-1	CASSPPTGEPYNEQFF	TGTGCCAGCAGCCCCCCGACAGGGGAGCCCTACAATGAGCAGTTCTTC
NA	TRBV2	NA	16	TRBJ2-2	CASSPELVPNTGELFF	TGTGCCAGCAGTCCCGAACTAGTTCCAAACACCGGGGAGCTGTTTTTT
once	TRBV10-2	NA	14	TRBJ2-7	CASSVGGYSYEQYF	TGCGCCAGCAGTGTTGGGGGCTACTCCTACGAGCAGTACTTC
NA	TRBV5-4	NA	16	TRBJ1-1	CASSPPDGAPNTEAFF	TGTGCCAGCAGCCCTCCAGATGGGGCCCCAAACACTGAAGCTTTCTTT
NA	TRBV30	NA	12	TRBJ2-5	CAWSYGQETQYF	TGTGCCTGGAGTTATGGTCAGGAGACCCAGTACTTC
NA	TRBV5-1	TRBD1	14	TRBJ2-2	CASSVTGETGELFF	TGCGCCAGCAGCGTGACAGGGGAAACCGGGGAGCTGTTTTTT
NA	TRBV4-2	NA	17	TRBJ2-3	CASSLEKAGARGDTQYF	TGTGCCAGCAGCCTAGAAAAGGCGGGGGCTCGGGGAGATACGCAGTATTTT
NA	TRBV12-5	NA	14	TRBJ2-2	CASGRYTAPGELFF	TGTGCTAGTGGTCGGTACACAGCCCCCGGGGAGCTGTTTTTT
NA	TRBV7-9	NA	12	TRBJ1-5	CASGGSDQPQHF	TGTGCCAGCGGGGGGTCTGATCAGCCCCAGCATTTT
NA	TRBV5-4	TRBD1	16	TRBJ2-2	CASASSLRGSTGELFF	TGTGCCAGCGCTTCTTCCCTCAGGGGGTCCACCGGGGAGCTGTTTTTT
few	TRBV5-1	NA	13	TRBJ1-1	CASSRTEGTEAFF	TGCGCCAGCAGCCGAACGGAGGGGACTGAAGCTTTCTTT
NA	TRBV6-1	TRBD2	14	TRBJ2-7	CASSEGLAGLEQYF	TGTGCCAGCAGTGAAGGGCTAGCGGGGTTGGAGCAGTACTTC
NA	TRBV6-5	TRBD1	16	TRBJ1-1	CASSYGTGGGNTEAFF	TGTGCCAGCAGTTACGGGACAGGGGGCGGGAACACTGAAGCTTTCTTT
NA	TRBV30	TRBD1	18	TRBJ1-6	CAWNRALNRGLPNSPLHF	TGTGCCTGGAATCGGGCCCTAAACAGGGGGCTTCCTAATTCACCCCTCCACTTT
once	TRBV7-2	NA	15	TRBJ1-5	CASSLGGWTVQPQHF	TGTGCCAGCAGCTTAGGGGGGTGGACAGTCCAGCCCCAGCATTTT
NA	TRBV11-2	NA	12	TRBJ2-5	CASSSPSETQYF	TGTGCCAGCAGCTCCCCCTCGGAGACCCAGTACTTC
NA	TRBV10-3	TRBD1	17	TRBJ2-6	CAISAGTGDTGANVLTF	TGTGCCATCAGCGCCGGGACAGGGGATACTGGGGCCAACGTCCTGACTTTC
NA	TRBV5-8	TRBD2	13	TRBJ2-1	CASGAGVYNEQFF	TGTGCCAGCGGGGCGGGAGTCTACAATGAGCAGTTCTTC
NA	TRBV5-1	TRBD1	15	TRBJ1-1	CASSWGTGEETEAFF	TGCGCCAGCAGCTGGGGGACAGGGGAAGAAACTGAAGCTTTCTTT
NA	TRBV2	NA	14	TRBJ2-3	CASSGGREGDTQYF	TGTGCCAGCAGTGGGGGTCGGGAAGGAGATACGCAGTATTTT
NA	TRBV13	TRBD1	15	TRBJ2-3	CASSLDRGSTDTQYF	TGTGCCAGCAGCTTAGACAGGGGAAGCACAGATACGCAGTATTTT
once	TRBV29-1	TRBD2	14	TRBJ2-1	CSVELAGDYNEQFF	TGCAGCGTTGAATTAGCGGGCGATTACAATGAGCAGTTCTTC
NA	TRBV5-4	NA	13	TRBJ1-1	CASSFRAYTEAFF	TGTGCCAGCAGCTTTCGCGCCTACACTGAAGCTTTCTTT
NA	TRBV30	TRBD1	15	TRBJ1-4	CAWRQGTGLGEKLFF	TGTGCCTGGAGGCAAGGGACAGGGCTTGGTGAAAAACTGTTTTTT
NA	TRBV5-4	TRBD1	15	TRBJ2-5	CASTLMDRGGETQYF	TGTGCCAGTACCCTTATGGACAGGGGTGGTGAGACCCAGTACTTC
NA	TRBV18	TRBD1	14	TRBJ2-5	CASSVRQGQETQYF	TGTGCCAGCTCAGTGAGACAGGGACAAGAGACCCAGTACTTC
NA	TRBV11-2	TRBD1	13	TRBJ2-7	CASGQGPRYEQYF	TGTGCCAGCGGACAGGGGCCCCGCTACGAGCAGTACTTC
NA	TRBV30	NA	11	TRBJ2-1	CAWSGQKEQFF	TGTGCCTGGAGTGGGCAAAAGGAGCAGTTCTTC
NA	TRBV6-5	TRBD1	12	TRBJ1-3	CASKTGGNTIYF	TGTGCCAGCAAGACAGGGGGAAACACCATATATTTT
NA	TRBV5-4	NA	11	TRBJ2-7	CASSSGYEQYF	TGTGCCAGCAGCTCGGGCTACGAGCAGTACTTC
NA	TRBV30	TRBD2	15	TRBJ2-1	CAWSEKGLASDEQFF	TGTGCCTGGAGTGAAAAAGGACTAGCTTCCGATGAGCAGTTCTTC
NA	TRBV6-5	TRBD1	14	TRBJ1-4	CASSSGQGNEKLFF	TGTGCCAGCAGTTCTGGACAGGGGAATGAAAAACTGTTTTTT
NA	TRBV5-4	TRBD2	15	TRBJ2-3	CASSLEGAGGDTQYF	TGTGCCAGCAGCTTGGAGGGCGCGGGAGGTGATACGCAGTATTTT
NA	TRBV20-1	NA	11	TRBJ2-4	CSASVANIQYF	TGCAGTGCTAGTGTTGCGAACATTCAGTACTTC
NA	TRBV9	TRBD2	16	TRBJ2-1	CASSVGPAGGAHEQFF	TGTGCCAGCAGCGTAGGTCCGGCGGGAGGGGCCCATGAGCAGTTCTTC